The source of this T cell receptor (beta chain) is a study of CD8 T cells in Susac syndrome. The RNA, about 0.45 to 1 ug, was put through reverse transcription using random hexamers. TCRdb re-analysed the immunoSEQ multiplex PCR reads in MiXCR, keeping a single row per CDR3 protein. The sample includes approximately 170,000 distinct CDR3 sequences, roughly 94% of them seen just once. Negative isolation yielded the CD8+ and CD4+ T cells, while FACS enriched the TEMRA cells. CDR3 length: 15 residues. Deletions cut 1 base from V and 2 bases from J, with 10 bases between. From germline, CDR1 is SGHNT and CDR2 YYREEE (reference sequence).

This clonotype was obtained from a human donor with multiple sclerosis. The rearrangement joins TRBV5-4 to TRBJ2-1; a possible D gene is TRBD2 (5 bases). The sample taken for sequencing was CD4+ T cells from PBMCs. CDR3 amino acids: CASSLRAEPYNEQFF. As DNA, the CDR3 is TGTGCCAGCAGCTTGAGAGCGGAGCCCTACAATGAGCAGTTCTTC.